The 8 T cell receptor beta chains presented below share a single source sample, sequenced in a study of post-analysis software for immune sequencing data. These receptors lack a known antigen. Tagging with unique molecular identifiers was a feature of the TCR beta cDNA libraries. TCRdb processed the PCR reads anew with MiXCR; each CDR3 protein has one entry. The table has over 250,000 distinct CDR3 sequences, just over 35% seen once. Study findings and constraints: Elevated frequency relative to controls characterized four to six TRBV segments in patients, TRBV5-6, TRBV5-1 and TRBV20-1 among them.

The sample was blood. The receptors were gathered from a girl aged 10 to 17 with multiple sclerosis.

At least ten counts were recorded for this clonotype. V and J are TRBV6-5 and TRBJ2-4, with 7 bases identical to TRBD1. Losses at the gene ends were 6 bases for V and 0 bases for J; bases not matched to a gene: 5. The CDR3 consists of 15 residues. Per germline, CDR1 MNHEY and CDR2 SVGAGI. The CDR3 nucleotides are TGTGCCAGCAGCCATGACAGGGTAGCCAAAAACATTCAGTACTTC. It yields the protein CASSHDRVAKNIQYF.

This clonotype was detected many times. The chain recombines TRBV2 with TRBJ2-5, with TRBD1 as a possible D gene (6 bases). Germline V gives CDR1 SNHLY, CDR2 FYNNEI. This CDR3 has 14 residues. V dropped 2 bases and J dropped 1 base, with 8 bases sitting between them. This chain's CDR3 is CASSEKGVQETQYF. The CDR3 DNA reads TGTGCCAGCAGTGAAAAGGGGGTCCAAGAGACCCAGTACTTC.

At least ten counts were recorded for this clonotype. CDR3 amino acids: CATRDRGSAFNEQFF. As DNA, the CDR3 is TGTGCCACCAGGGATAGGGGGAGCGCCTTCAATGAGCAGTTCTTC. The chain is built from TRBV12-3 or TRBV12-4 and TRBJ2-1; TRBD1 might be the D (6 bases). The CDR3 contains 15 residues. Trimming removed 10 bases from V and 6 bases from J, with 22 bases in between.

This clonotype occurred many times. The chain uses TRBV6-4 and TRBJ2-7; TRBD2 might be the D (5 bases). V was pared by 6 bases and J by 6 bases, with 18 bases between. Germline CDR1 MRHNA, CDR2 SNTAGT. CDR3 length equals 14 residues. CDR3: CASSDGIIGLEQYF. The CDR3 DNA sequence: TGTGCCAGCAGCGACGGGATCATCGGTCTCGAGCAGTACTTC.

Remarks on this clonotype: A clone one base away is much larger, so this may be a read error. The CDR3 protein is CASSLGTSPYEQYV. The CDR3 DNA reads as TGTGCCAGCAGCTTAGGGACTTCTCCCTACGAGCAGTACGTC. The rearrangement links TRBV7-6 to TRBJ2-7; perhaps TRBD2 as D (5 bases). V lost 1 base to trimming and J lost 2 bases, with 9 bases between them. The CDR3 loop spans 14 amino acids. The germline V gene encodes CDR1 SGHVS and CDR2 FNYEAQ.

The gene calls are TRBV29-1 and TRBJ2-5; D unresolved. Trimming stripped 5 bases from V and 0 bases from J, with 13 bases between. Germline assignment: CDR1 SQVTM and CDR2 ANQGSEA. The CDR3 sequence is 14 residues long. The CDR3 DNA sequence: TGCAGCGTTTCTCAGACTGGGAACCAAGAGACCCAGTACTTC. Translating it yields CSVSQTGNQETQYF.

This clonotype was counted a few times. The chain is built from TRBV29-1 and TRBJ1-1; D is possibly TRBD1 (5 bases). V lost 3 bases, J lost 5 bases, and 13 bases lay in between. The CDR3 sequence is 13 residues long. CDR1 SQVTM and CDR2 ANQGSEA come from the germline V gene. The CDR3 nucleotides are TGCAGCGTTGACGGGGGGAAAGAAACTGAAGCTTTCTTT. Encoded protein: CSVDGGKETEAFF.

This clonotype was counted at least ten times. V gene TRBV27 combines with J gene TRBJ2-1, with D unclear. The CDR3 extends over 12 amino acids. Looked up from germline, CDR1 is MNHEY and CDR2 is SMNVEV (reference sequence). V lost 4 bases, J lost 10 bases, and 11 bases lay in between. DNA of the CDR3: TGTGCCAGCAGTTCGGCATATGGCGAGCAGTTCTTC. This encodes CASSSAYGEQFF.